This T cell receptor (beta chain) stems from a study of cytomegalovirus exposure and HLA in healthy donors. The PCR had 60 Vbeta and 13 Jbeta primers. Sequencing was performed with immunoSEQ multiplex PCR; in TCRdb, only in-frame clones are kept and a portion is missing. The data show about 110,000 clones, approximately 78% seen once. Study-wide findings and caveats: Presence/absence comparisons presumed near-even sequencing depth among donors.

Details on this clone: Its antigen is undetermined.

Sequenced material: PBMCs. The TCR comes from a woman aged 30 to 39 in good health and CMV-seronegative.

CDR3 in DNA: TGTGCCCACAGGGGGGGACTCCTTCGGGATACGCAGTATTTT. It translates to CAHRGGLLRDTQYF. V gene TRBV6-1 combines with J gene TRBJ2-3; tentatively, D is TRBD1 (8 bases). With 11 bases removed from V and 6 bases from J, the gap between germline ends came to 21 bases. This CDR3 is 14 amino acids long. Germline CDR1 is MNHNS and CDR2 is SASEGT.